The T cell receptor (beta chain) under discussion was sequenced for a study of blood T cells in healthy people across ages. Trimming took off 5 bases at V and 9 bases at J, with 14 bases between the two ends. This CDR3 comprises 12 residues. Looked up from germline, CDR1 is SQVTM and CDR2 is ANQGSEA. Sample-barcoded 5' priming and a J-beta primer mix drove a second PCR of roughly 7 to 11 cycles. MiXCR was run by TCRdb on the 5' RACE reads, yielding one entry per CDR3 protein. The data show 800,000 or so distinct CDR3 sequences, 35% to 60% seen once. The chain uses TRBV29-1 and TRBJ2-1, with a tentative D call TRBD2 (5 bases). The sequencing sample was made of blood. The sequence derives from a man older than 75 in good health. In DNA form, the CDR3 reads TGCAGCGTTCCGAGGGCGAATGGTGAGCAGTTCTTC. Translation: CSVPRANGEQFF.